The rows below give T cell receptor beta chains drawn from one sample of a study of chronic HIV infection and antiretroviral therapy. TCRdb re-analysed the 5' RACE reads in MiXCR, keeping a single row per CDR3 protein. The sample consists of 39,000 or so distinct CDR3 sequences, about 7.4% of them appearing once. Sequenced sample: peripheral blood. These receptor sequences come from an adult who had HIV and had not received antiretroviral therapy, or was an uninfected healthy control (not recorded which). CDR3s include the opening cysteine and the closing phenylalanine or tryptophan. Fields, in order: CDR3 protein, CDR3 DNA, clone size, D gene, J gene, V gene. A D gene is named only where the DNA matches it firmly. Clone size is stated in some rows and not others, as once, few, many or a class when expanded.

CDR3aa: CASSWTGENEQFF
CDR3nt: TGTGCCAGCAGTTGGACAGGGGAGAATGAGCAGTTCTTC
abundance: few
d_gene: TRBD1
j_gene: TRBJ2-1
v_gene: TRBV28

CDR3aa: CASSPRGWSNQPQHF
CDR3nt: TGTGCCAGCAGTCCAAGGGGTTGGAGCAATCAGCCCCAGCATTTT
abundance: many
d_gene: .
j_gene: TRBJ1-5
v_gene: TRBV12-3/TRBV12-4

CDR3aa: CASSQEGSYSPLHF
CDR3nt: TGCGCCAGCAGCCAAGAGGGTAGTTATTCACCCCTCCACTTT
abundance: few
d_gene: .
j_gene: TRBJ1-6
v_gene: TRBV4-1

CDR3aa: CASSQGQGLTGAKNIQYF
CDR3nt: TGTGCCAGCAGTCAGGGACAGGGGTTGACGGGAGCCAAAAACATTCAGTACTTC
abundance: few
d_gene: TRBD1
j_gene: TRBJ2-4
v_gene: TRBV28

CDR3aa: CASSLLPDYEQYF
CDR3nt: TGTGCCAGCAGCTTACTCCCGGACTACGAGCAGTACTTC
abundance: .
d_gene: .
j_gene: TRBJ2-7
v_gene: TRBV7-8

CDR3aa: CASNLAGGYEQIF
CDR3nt: TGTGCCAGCAACCTAGCGGGAGGTTATGAGCAGATCTTC
abundance: .
d_gene: TRBD2
j_gene: TRBJ2-1
v_gene: TRBV27

CDR3aa: CASSRSNSPLHF
CDR3nt: TGTGCCAGCAGTCGGTCTAATTCACCCCTCCACTTT
abundance: .
d_gene: .
j_gene: TRBJ1-6
v_gene: TRBV27

CDR3aa: CASSLEGSGQPQHF
CDR3nt: TGTGCCAGCAGTTTAGAGGGGTCGGGCCAGCCCCAGCATTTT
abundance: .
d_gene: .
j_gene: TRBJ1-5
v_gene: TRBV28

CDR3aa: CASREAGTSSYNEQFF
CDR3nt: TGTGCCAGCAGAGAAGCGGGTACTAGCTCCTACAATGAGCAGTTCTTC
abundance: many
d_gene: .
j_gene: TRBJ2-1
v_gene: TRBV11-2

CDR3aa: CASQGARDTETFF
CDR3nt: TGTGCCTCCCAGGGGGCGCGGGACACTGAAACTTTCTTT
abundance: .
d_gene: TRBD1
j_gene: TRBJ1-1
v_gene: TRBV30

CDR3aa: CSAPRGGTAYTEAFF
CDR3nt: TGCAGTGCTCCCCGGGGGGGCACGGCGTACACTGAAGCTTTCTTT
abundance: few
d_gene: .
j_gene: TRBJ1-1
v_gene: TRBV20-1

CDR3aa: CASSQGGGTSEKLFF
CDR3nt: TGTGCCAGCAGTCAAGGAGGCGGGACAAGTGAAAAACTGTTTTTT
abundance: .
d_gene: .
j_gene: TRBJ1-4
v_gene: TRBV28

CDR3aa: CSVDPSNTGELFF
CDR3nt: TGCAGCGTTGACCCCTCGAACACCGGGGAGCTGTTTTTT
abundance: many
d_gene: .
j_gene: TRBJ2-2
v_gene: TRBV29-1

CDR3aa: CSVEGKNTGELFF
CDR3nt: TGCAGCGTTGAGGGAAAGAACACCGGGGAGCTGTTTTTT
abundance: few
d_gene: .
j_gene: TRBJ2-2
v_gene: TRBV29-1

CDR3aa: CAIRRIAADIYNEQFF
CDR3nt: TGTGCCATCAGACGGATAGCGGCCGATATCTACAATGAGCAGTTCTTC
abundance: many
d_gene: .
j_gene: TRBJ2-1
v_gene: TRBV10-3

CDR3aa: CASSQEVAGANEQYF
CDR3nt: TGCGCCAGCAGCCAAGAGGTAGCGGGTGCCAACGAGCAGTACTTC
abundance: many
d_gene: TRBD2
j_gene: TRBJ2-7
v_gene: TRBV4-1

CDR3aa: CASSLGRSYEQYF
CDR3nt: TGTGCCAGCAGTTTGGGGAGATCCTACGAGCAGTACTTC
abundance: few
d_gene: .
j_gene: TRBJ2-7
v_gene: TRBV6-2/TRBV6-3

CDR3aa: CASSLGNSALDTQYF
CDR3nt: TGCGCCAGCAGCTTGGGCAATTCCGCATTAGATACGCAGTATTTT
abundance: .
d_gene: .
j_gene: TRBJ2-3
v_gene: TRBV5-1

CDR3aa: CASSPRHNQPQHF
CDR3nt: TGTGCCAGCTCACCCCGGCACAATCAGCCCCAGCATTTT
abundance: .
d_gene: .
j_gene: TRBJ1-5
v_gene: TRBV18

CDR3aa: CSVEDLTTTETQYF
CDR3nt: TGCAGCGTTGAAGATCTCACTACCACTGAGACCCAGTACTTC
abundance: many
d_gene: .
j_gene: TRBJ2-5
v_gene: TRBV29-1

CDR3aa: CASSSGTIYEQYF
CDR3nt: TGTGCCAGCAGCTCCGGGACTATCTACGAGCAGTACTTC
abundance: few
d_gene: TRBD2
j_gene: TRBJ2-7
v_gene: TRBV6-6

CDR3aa: CASSDGNTIYF
CDR3nt: TGTGCCAGCAGCGATGGAAACACCATATATTTT
abundance: few
d_gene: .
j_gene: TRBJ1-3
v_gene: TRBV7-2

CDR3aa: CASSPMGAPSYEQYF
CDR3nt: TGTGCCAGCAGTCCTATGGGGGCTCCCTCCTACGAGCAGTACTTC
abundance: .
d_gene: .
j_gene: TRBJ2-7
v_gene: TRBV28

CDR3aa: CSVENRDPQQYF
CDR3nt: TGCAGCGTTGAGAACAGGGACCCCCAGCAGTACTTC
abundance: few
d_gene: .
j_gene: TRBJ2-5
v_gene: TRBV29-1

CDR3aa: CASSVPGQGEGSYEQYF
CDR3nt: TGTGCCAGCAGTGTCCCCGGACAGGGGGAGGGCTCCTACGAGCAGTACTTC
abundance: few
d_gene: TRBD1
j_gene: TRBJ2-7
v_gene: TRBV28

CDR3aa: CASSLEALDEQFF
CDR3nt: TGCGCCAGCAGCTTGGAGGCTTTGGATGAGCAGTTCTTC
abundance: few
d_gene: .
j_gene: TRBJ2-1
v_gene: TRBV5-1

CDR3aa: CASSLEPGNQPQHF
CDR3nt: TGCGCCAGCAGCTTGGAACCGGGCAATCAGCCCCAGCATTTT
abundance: .
d_gene: .
j_gene: TRBJ1-5
v_gene: TRBV5-1

CDR3aa: CASSQAGGRDAFF
CDR3nt: TGCGCCAGCAGCCAAGCGGGCGGCCGGGACGCTTTCTTT
abundance: many
d_gene: .
j_gene: TRBJ1-1
v_gene: TRBV4-1

CDR3aa: CDSSLSRTGNTEAFF
CDR3nt: TGTGACAGCAGTTTGTCCAGGACAGGGAACACTGAAGCTTTCTTT
abundance: .
d_gene: TRBD1
j_gene: TRBJ1-1
v_gene: TRBV27

CDR3aa: CASSYLRAGNEQFF
CDR3nt: TGTGCCAGCAGTTACCTAAGAGCGGGGAATGAGCAGTTCTTC
abundance: .
d_gene: TRBD2
j_gene: TRBJ2-1
v_gene: TRBV6-2/TRBV6-3

CDR3aa: CATLGTSGSSYNEQFF
CDR3nt: TGTGCCACCCTGGGGACTAGCGGGAGTTCCTACAATGAGCAGTTCTTC
abundance: .
d_gene: TRBD2
j_gene: TRBJ2-1
v_gene: TRBV28

CDR3aa: CASSFGLAPSTDTQYF
CDR3nt: TGTGCCAGCAGCTTCGGACTAGCGCCTAGCACAGATACGCAGTATTTT
abundance: few
d_gene: TRBD2
j_gene: TRBJ2-3
v_gene: TRBV7-3

CDR3aa: CASSRQRNQPQHF
CDR3nt: TGTGCCAGCAGCCGACAGCGCAATCAGCCCCAGCATTTT
abundance: .
d_gene: .
j_gene: TRBJ1-5
v_gene: TRBV7-2

CDR3aa: CSGRGADSYNEQFF
CDR3nt: TGCAGCGGAAGGGGGGCGGACTCCTACAATGAGCAGTTCTTC
abundance: many
d_gene: .
j_gene: TRBJ2-1
v_gene: TRBV29-1

CDR3aa: CASSPLVSGHTGELFF
CDR3nt: TGTGCCAGCAGTCCCCTTGTTAGCGGGCATACCGGGGAGCTGTTTTTT
abundance: many
d_gene: TRBD2
j_gene: TRBJ2-2
v_gene: TRBV28

CDR3aa: CASSLTPSVRNPNQPQHF
CDR3nt: TGTGCCAGCAGCTTGACCCCCTCGGTTCGGAACCCCAATCAGCCCCAGCATTTT
abundance: many
d_gene: .
j_gene: TRBJ1-5
v_gene: TRBV5-5

CDR3aa: CASSYGGINEQFF
CDR3nt: TGTGCCAGCAGTTATGGAGGGATCAATGAGCAGTTCTTC
abundance: medium-sized
d_gene: .
j_gene: TRBJ2-1
v_gene: TRBV28

CDR3aa: CSGQNRGGEKLFF
CDR3nt: TGCAGCGGGCAGAACAGGGGCGGTGAAAAACTGTTTTTT
abundance: .
d_gene: TRBD1
j_gene: TRBJ1-4
v_gene: TRBV29-1

CDR3aa: CSAVKDDSYEQYF
CDR3nt: TGCAGCGCCGTGAAAGACGACAGCTACGAGCAGTACTTC
abundance: few
d_gene: .
j_gene: TRBJ2-7
v_gene: TRBV29-1

CDR3aa: CATSDFGGDTQYF
CDR3nt: TGTGCCACCAGTGATTTCGGCGGGGATACGCAGTATTTT
abundance: many
d_gene: .
j_gene: TRBJ2-3
v_gene: TRBV24-1

CDR3aa: CSVLRGRGYTF
CDR3nt: TGCAGCGTTCTGAGAGGCAGAGGCTACACCTTC
abundance: .
d_gene: .
j_gene: TRBJ1-2
v_gene: TRBV29-1

CDR3aa: CSGRSTDTQYF
CDR3nt: TGCAGCGGCCGTTCGACAGATACGCAGTATTTT
abundance: .
d_gene: .
j_gene: TRBJ2-3
v_gene: TRBV29-1

CDR3aa: CASGSPQGRAYEQYF
CDR3nt: TGTGCTAGTGGGTCACCCCAAGGCCGCGCCTACGAGCAGTACTTC
abundance: .
d_gene: .
j_gene: TRBJ2-7
v_gene: TRBV12-5

CDR3aa: CSVERDTEAFF
CDR3nt: TGCAGCGTTGAGAGGGACACTGAAGCTTTCTTT
abundance: few
d_gene: .
j_gene: TRBJ1-1
v_gene: TRBV29-1

CDR3aa: CSGGEVTYEQYF
CDR3nt: TGCAGCGGGGGGGAGGTCACCTACGAGCAGTACTTC
abundance: once
d_gene: .
j_gene: TRBJ2-7
v_gene: TRBV29-1

CDR3aa: CASSQQGGLAKNIQYF
CDR3nt: TGCGCCAGCAGCCAGCAGGGGGGCCTAGCCAAAAACATTCAGTACTTC
abundance: few
d_gene: .
j_gene: TRBJ2-4
v_gene: TRBV4-1